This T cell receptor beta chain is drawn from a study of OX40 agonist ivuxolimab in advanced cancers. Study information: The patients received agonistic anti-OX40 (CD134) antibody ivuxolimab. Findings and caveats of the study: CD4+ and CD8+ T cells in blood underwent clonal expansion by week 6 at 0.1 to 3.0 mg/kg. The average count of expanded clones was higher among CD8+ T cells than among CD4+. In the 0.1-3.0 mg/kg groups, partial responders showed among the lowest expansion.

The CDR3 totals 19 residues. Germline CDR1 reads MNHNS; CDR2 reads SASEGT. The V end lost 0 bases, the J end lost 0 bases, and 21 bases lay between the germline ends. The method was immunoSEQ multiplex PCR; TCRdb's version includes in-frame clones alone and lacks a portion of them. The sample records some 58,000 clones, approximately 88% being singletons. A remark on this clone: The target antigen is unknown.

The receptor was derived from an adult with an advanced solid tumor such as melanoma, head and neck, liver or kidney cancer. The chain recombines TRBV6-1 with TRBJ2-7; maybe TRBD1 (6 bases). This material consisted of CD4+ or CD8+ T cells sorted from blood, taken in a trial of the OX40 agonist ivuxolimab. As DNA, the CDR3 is TGTGCCAGCAGTGAAGCAACCCCCGGGACAATCACGTTCTCCTACGAGCAGTACTTC. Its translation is CASSEATPGTITFSYEQYF.